This entry concerns a single T cell receptor (beta chain). The antigen is undetermined. Clones were read by immunoSEQ multiplex PCR, and TCRdb kept only the in-frame ones, dropping some. The sample lists approximately 82,000 clones; more than 80% were seen once. This specimen belongs to a study of a mutant IDH1 vaccine in newly diagnosed glioma. V lost 1 base, J lost 0 bases, and 9 bases lay in between. The germline V gene has CDR1 SGHVS and CDR2 FNYEAQ. There are 15 residues in the CDR3. The time point was: week 23, last vaccination. The vaccine gave 300 ug of a 20-mer mutant IDH1 peptide subcutaneously per dose.

The chain links TRBV7-6 to TRBJ1-1; possible D gene TRBD1, 6 bases. This specimen was PBMCs, taken from a glioma patient whose treatment included an IDH1 peptide vaccine. The TCR was taken from a woman aged 45-60 years with glioma. In nucleotides, the CDR3 is TGTGCCAGCAGCTTAGAGACAGGTATGAACACTGAAGCTTTCTTT. As protein: CASSLETGMNTEAFF.